This is a list of T cell receptor beta chains from one sample in a study of T cell responses to AZD1222 COVID-19 vaccine. Data came from immunoSEQ multiplex PCR; TCRdb stores just in-frame clones and leaves some out. The data contain more than 250,000 clones, about 92% of them singletons. The sequences come from peripheral blood, collected on day 0 of AZD1222 vaccination. These receptors all stem from an adult in good health. Both conserved end residues are part of each CDR3. A D gene is named only where the DNA matches it firmly. Size values are once, few and many counts, or a class for expanded clones, and some rows have none.

D	size	J	V	CDR3	DNA
TRBD1	few	TRBJ1-1	TRBV30	CASDWDSTEAFF	TGTGCCTCGGATTGGGACAGCACTGAAGCTTTCTTT
TRBD1	-	TRBJ1-1	TRBV7-9	CASSLIVRGQAEAFF	TGTGCCAGCAGCTTAATAGTCCGGGGACAGGCTGAAGCTTTCTTT
-	-	TRBJ1-6	TRBV6-5	CASRGVFNSPLHF	TGTGCCTCAAGGGGGGTCTTTAATTCACCCCTCCACTTT
-	-	TRBJ1-2	TRBV3-1/TRBV3-2	CASSQARYYGYTF	TGTGCCAGCAGCCAAGCCAGGTACTATGGCTACACCTTC
TRBD1	once	TRBJ1-3	TRBV5-4	CASSQKTGGNTIYF	TGTGCCAGCAGCCAGAAGACAGGGGGAAACACCATATATTTT
TRBD1	-	TRBJ2-7	TRBV3-1/TRBV3-2	CASSHGDSYEQYF	TGTGCCAGCAGCCATGGGGACAGCTACGAGCAGTACTTC
-	once	TRBJ1-1	TRBV9	CASSVDQGGGTEAFF	TGTGCCAGCAGCGTAGACCAGGGCGGGGGCACTGAAGCTTTCTTT
-	-	TRBJ2-1	TRBV4-3	CASSPTGNEQFF	TGCGCCAGCAGCCCAACTGGAAATGAGCAGTTCTTC
-	-	TRBJ2-7	TRBV7-2	CASSLEAAAYEQYF	TGTGCCAGCAGCTTAGAAGCAGCCGCATACGAGCAGTACTTC
-	-	TRBJ2-1	TRBV12-3/TRBV12-4	CASRLGDNEQFF	TGTGCCAGCCGGCTTGGCGACAATGAGCAGTTCTTC
TRBD2	-	TRBJ2-3	TRBV28	CASSSGGSGRVDTQYF	TGTGCCAGCAGCTCCGGGGGTAGCGGGAGGGTCGATACGCAGTATTTT
-	-	TRBJ2-6	TRBV19	CASSTTGTGANVLTF	TGTGCCAGTAGTACAACCGGTACTGGGGCCAACGTCCTGACTTTC
TRBD1	-	TRBJ1-5	TRBV2	CASSGQAVSNQPQHF	TGTGCCAGCTCCGGACAGGCCGTTAGCAATCAGCCCCAGCATTTT
-	-	TRBJ2-7	TRBV6-2/TRBV6-3	CASSSPRVRILYEQYF	TGTGCCAGCAGTTCCCCAAGGGTCCGCATCTTATACGAGCAGTACTTC
-	-	TRBJ1-6	TRBV28	CASSPGGGNSPLHF	TGTGCCAGCAGCCCCGGGGGGGGCAATTCACCCCTCCACTTT
TRBD1	-	TRBJ1-2	TRBV7-9	CASSLGGQGAYGYTF	TGTGCCAGCAGCTTAGGGGGACAGGGGGCCTATGGCTACACCTTC
-	-	TRBJ1-2	TRBV5-4	CASSYESYGYTF	TGTGCCAGCAGCTATGAGAGCTATGGCTACACCTTC
-	once	TRBJ1-1	TRBV29-1	CSVALQGPNTEAFF	TGCAGCGTTGCTCTACAGGGCCCGAACACTGAAGCTTTCTTT
TRBD1	-	TRBJ2-7	TRBV28	CASRPPGQGTYEQYF	TGTGCCAGCAGACCTCCGGGACAGGGTACCTACGAGCAGTACTTC
TRBD2	once	TRBJ2-1	TRBV7-8	CASSPSSGRGSGFF	TGTGCCAGCAGCCCATCTAGCGGGAGGGGCTCTGGGTTCTTC
-	-	TRBJ2-7	TRBV4-1	CASSLWEAPEYEQYF	TGCGCCAGCAGCCTTTGGGAGGCCCCGGAATACGAGCAGTACTTC
TRBD1	-	TRBJ1-5	TRBV10-3	CAISDDRESQPQHF	TGTGCCATCAGTGACGACAGGGAAAGTCAGCCCCAGCATTTT
-	few	TRBJ2-5	TRBV5-8	CASSPRGRGGETQYF	TGTGCCAGCAGCCCTAGGGGCAGGGGTGGAGAGACCCAGTACTTC
TRBD1	-	TRBJ1-2	TRBV28	CASSSPGTGRYGYTF	TGTGCCAGCAGTTCGCCCGGGACAGGGCGCTATGGCTACACCTTC
TRBD2	-	TRBJ2-7	TRBV19	CASSILAGGIYEQYF	TGTGCCAGTAGTATCCTAGCGGGGGGGATCTACGAGCAGTACTTC
-	-	TRBJ2-5	TRBV28	CASSSPSPGFEAQYF	TGTGCCAGCAGTTCGCCCTCCCCGGGATTCGAGGCCCAGTACTTC
-	-	TRBJ2-7	TRBV2	CASSEHGTTYEQYF	TGTGCCAGCAGTGAACATGGGACCACCTACGAGCAGTACTTC
-	-	TRBJ1-1	TRBV9	CASSVLGRGGGDTEAFF	TGTGCCAGCAGCGTACTCGGCAGGGGAGGAGGCGACACCGAAGCTTTCTTT
-	-	TRBJ2-7	TRBV9	CASSVGSGGASYEQYF	TGTGCCAGCAGCGTAGGCTCGGGGGGCGCCTCCTACGAGCAGTACTTC
-	-	TRBJ2-3	TRBV18	CASSPGQRNTDTQYF	TGTGCCAGCTCACCGGGGCAACGAAACACAGATACGCAGTATTTT
-	-	TRBJ2-2	TRBV18	CASLRGSALTFTGELFF	TGTGCCAGCCTTCGGGGCAGTGCACTGACATTCACCGGGGAGCTGTTTTTT
-	-	TRBJ2-7	TRBV5-1	CASSLATGMVTYEQYF	TGCGCCAGCAGCTTGGCCACGGGGATGGTCACCTACGAGCAGTACTTC
TRBD1	-	TRBJ1-6	TRBV3-1/TRBV3-2	CASSQGQGNSPLHF	TGTGCCAGCAGCCAAGGACAGGGGAATTCACCCCTCCACTTT
-	once	TRBJ2-1	TRBV15	CATRGLSYNEQFF	TGTGCCACTCGGGGACTCTCCTACAATGAGCAGTTCTTC
TRBD1	-	TRBJ2-1	TRBV13	CASSLGRGGAYNEQFF	TGTGCCAGCAGCTTAGGACGAGGGGGCGCCTACAATGAGCAGTTCTTC
-	once	TRBJ2-1	TRBV7-9	CASSPSKLGNAYNEQFF	TGTGCCAGCAGCCCATCGAAGCTGGGGAACGCCTACAATGAGCAGTTCTTC
TRBD1	-	TRBJ2-7	TRBV6-5	CASSAWTGLSYEQYF	TGTGCCAGCAGCGCCTGGACAGGCCTATCCTACGAGCAGTACTTC
-	-	TRBJ2-7	TRBV27	CASSKQQYF	TGTGCCAGCAGTAAACAGCAGTACTTC
TRBD1	-	TRBJ1-3	TRBV18	CASSSGQENTIYF	TGTGCCAGCTCATCGGGACAGGAAAACACCATATATTTT
-	-	TRBJ1-2	TRBV18	CASSPMDRSNYGYTF	TGTGCCAGCTCACCGATGGACAGATCTAACTATGGCTACACCTTC
-	-	TRBJ1-3	TRBV10-2	CASSEWGHRGNTIYF	TGCGCCAGCAGTGAGTGGGGACACCGCGGAAACACCATATATTTT